The 23 T cell receptor beta chains below were found in one sample sequenced in a study of blood T cells in healthy people across ages. A sample-barcoded 5' primer and a J-beta primer mix were used in a second PCR of roughly 6 to 11 cycles. TCRdb reprocessed the 5' RACE reads via MiXCR and lists one record per CDR3 protein. The sample includes some 1,800,000 distinct CDR3 sequences, around 42% of them seen just once. Sequencing used blood. These TCRs come from a human donor in good health.

This chain uses TRBV6-1 with TRBJ2-7; D not resolved. Germline loops: CDR1 MNHNS, CDR2 SASEGT. The length of the CDR3 is 13 residues. V was cut by 8 bases and J by 5 bases, with 16 bases left in between. The CDR3 reads CASDAAVSDEQYF. The CDR3 coding sequence is TGTGCCAGCGACGCGGCCGTCTCGGACGAGCAGTACTTC.

Many counts were recorded for this clonotype. The chain recombines TRBV29-1 with TRBJ2-5; 8 bases match TRBD1. Germline V gene data show CDR1 as SQVTM and CDR2 as ANQGSEA. The CDR3 covers 12 residues. V trimming: 6 bases; J trimming: 7 bases; junction bases outside the gene matches: 7. The CDR3 DNA follows: TGCAGCGTGGGGACAGGATCCGGGACCCAGTACTTC. Its translation: CSVGTGSGTQYF.

The gene calls are TRBV24-1 and TRBJ1-1, with 8 nucleotides matching TRBD1. Germline V gene data show CDR1 as KGHDR and CDR2 as SFDVKD. The CDR3 is 15 residues long. Germline trimming cut 12 bases from V and 1 base from J; bases unmatched to any gene: 12. The CDR3 loop is CAAAESGTGNTEAFF. Written as DNA, the CDR3 is TGTGCCGCAGCTGAGTCTGGGACAGGGAACACTGAAGCTTTCTTT.

This chain links TRBV4-1 with TRBJ1-6; D may be TRBD1 (6 bases). Trimming pared 0 bases from V and 6 bases from J, leaving 9 bases between. This CDR3 comprises 15 residues. CDR1 and CDR2 (germline): MGHRA, YSYEKL. CDR3: CASSQDDRLNSPLHF. The CDR3 DNA follows: TGCGCCAGCAGCCAAGATGACAGGCTTAATTCACCCCTCCACTTT.

CDR3 sequence reads: CASSVGTSHEKLFF. The CDR3 region has the DNA TGTGCCAGCAGCGTGGGGACATCACATGAAAAACTGTTTTTT. V is TRBV9 and J is TRBJ1-4; perhaps TRBD1 as D (6 bases). CDR3 size: 14 residues. Deletions cut 2 bases from V and 6 bases from J, with 11 bases between. Germline V lookup: CDR1 SGDLS, CDR2 YYNGEE.

The V gene is TRBV2, the J gene TRBJ1-2, with 7 bases identical to TRBD1. This CDR3 has 16 amino acids. With V trimmed by 10 bases and J by 7 bases, 21 bases remained unmatched. Germline V gene sequence: CDR1 SNHLY, CDR2 FYNNEI. The CDR3 loop is CAIDQVPGQGDRGYTF. DNA for the CDR3: TGTGCCATAGACCAAGTACCGGGGCAGGGGGATCGTGGCTACACCTTC.

The chain recombines TRBV24-1 with TRBJ1-1; TRBD1 matches 9 bases. V shed 7 bases and J 6 bases; nucleotides not matched to a gene: 8. The length of the CDR3 is 14 residues. Germline assignment: CDR1 KGHDR and CDR2 SFDVKD. CDR3 bases: TGTGCCACCAGGGCCGGACAGGGGATCGCTGAAGCTTTCTTT. Translated, it gives CATRAGQGIAEAFF.

J is TRBJ1-2 and V is TRBV29-1; 7 bases are a match to TRBD1. Germline V gene sequence: CDR1 SQVTM, CDR2 ANQGSEA. The ends lost 1 base at V and 6 bases at J; junction bases unmatched: 5. This CDR3 is built from 13 residues. The CDR3 DNA is TGCAGCGTTGAAGGGGTCACAGGGGATGGCTACACCTTC. It encodes CSVEGVTGDGYTF.

This clonotype was seen more than once but under ten times. The chain joins TRBV7-2 to TRBJ2-7; D is possibly TRBD2 (6 bases). CDR3 size: 14 residues. CDR1 and CDR2 (germline): SGHTA, FQGNSA. The V gene lost 4 bases and the J gene lost 1 base, with 11 bases spanning the gap. CDR3 region: CASSYGTQSYEQYF. CDR3 bases: TGTGCCAGCAGCTATGGGACTCAATCCTACGAGCAGTACTTC. Complete variable domain (other parts from reference TRBV7-2 and TRBJ2-7): GAGVSQSPSNKVTEKGKDVELRCDPISGHTALYWYRQSLGQGLEFLIYFQGNSAPDKSGLPSDRFSAERTGGSVSTLTIQRTQQEDSAVYLCASSYGTQSYEQYFGPGTRLTVT.

This clonotype has just a few counts. The CDR3, as DNA: TGTGCCAGCAGTGGGACAGGCCATGGCTACACCTTC. Its protein product is CASSGTGHGYTF. This chain connects TRBV12-3 or TRBV12-4 to TRBJ1-2, with TRBD1 identical over 8 bases. V lost 5 bases to trimming and J lost 6 bases; unmatched junction nucleotides: 2. The CDR3 has 12 amino acids.

The V and J genes are TRBV29-1 and TRBJ2-1; 8 bases match TRBD1. The CDR3 runs 15 residues. Germline loops: CDR1 SQVTM, CDR2 ANQGSEA. V shed 6 bases, J shed 4 bases, and the junction held 11 bases outside the gene matches. CDR3 protein: CSVPLSGQAYNEQFF. In DNA form, the CDR3 reads TGCAGCGTCCCCTTATCGGGACAGGCTTACAATGAGCAGTTCTTC.

The genes are TRBV5-1 and TRBJ1-4; 7 bases are a match to TRBD1. CDR1 and CDR2 from the germline V gene are SGHRS and YFSETQ. The junction had 5 bases not matched to a gene; V was cut back by 2 bases and J by 7 bases. The CDR3 totals 14 residues. The CDR3 loop is CASSLQGSGEKLFF. As DNA, the CDR3 is TGCGCCAGCAGCTTACAGGGGAGTGGTGAAAAACTGTTTTTT.

The chain combines TRBV12-5 with TRBJ1-2; D unresolved. Germline V gives CDR1 LGHNT, CDR2 FRNRAP. The length of the CDR3 is 12 residues. The V end lost 0 bases, the J end lost 7 bases, and 6 bases lay between the germline ends. Written as DNA, the CDR3 is TGTGCTAGTGGTTTGGTAAAGGGTGGCTACACCTTC. Translated, it gives CASGLVKGGYTF.

This clonotype has a single count. As DNA, the CDR3 is TGTGCCAGCAGCCCTCGACAGAGACAAGCTTTCTTT. Translating it yields CASSPRQRQAFF. The chain has TRBV6-2 or TRBV6-3 and TRBJ1-1; possibly TRBD1 for D (5 bases). The CDR3 has 12 amino acids. V was trimmed by 6 bases and J by 9 bases, leaving 14 bases between them. CDR1 and CDR2 from the germline V gene are MNHEY and SVGEGT.

This chain joins TRBV29-1 and TRBJ2-3; the match to TRBD1 covers 7 bases. This CDR3 region has 17 residues. Germline CDR1 and CDR2: SQVTM and ANQGSEA. Trimming removed 1 base from V and 2 bases from J; junction bases left unmatched: 12. The CDR3 bases are TGCAGCGTTGAAGGGGACAGTTTGTCTGGGCCCACAGATACGCAGTATTTT. It specifies CSVEGDSLSGPTDTQYF.

The genes are TRBV11-3 and TRBJ2-4; 9 nucleotides agree with TRBD1. Germline V gives CDR1 SGHNT, CDR2 YENEEA. The V and J ends lost 4 bases and 3 bases, in that order; junction bases with no gene match: 4. The CDR3 consists of 15 residues. The DNA for the CDR3 is TGTGCCAGCAGCTCGACAGGGGGGGACAAAAACATTCAGTACTTC. It encodes CASSSTGGDKNIQYF.

V is TRBV24-1 and J is TRBJ1-2; TRBD1 agrees at 12 bases. V lost 3 bases and J lost 10; bases outside the gene matches: 2. The CDR3 consists of 13 residues. Germline V gene lookup returns CDR1 KGHDR and CDR2 SFDVKD. CDR3: CATSDGTGGDYTF. In DNA form, the CDR3 reads TGTGCCACCAGTGATGGGACAGGGGGCGACTACACCTTC.

In the case of this clonotype: The final CDR3 position lacks the conserved phenylalanine or tryptophan, pointing to a likely read error. CDR3 in amino acids: CASSFTGASNQPQHC. The CDR3 coding sequence is TGTGCCAGCAGCTTCACAGGGGCGAGCAATCAGCCCCAGCATTGT. This chain connects TRBV7-2 to TRBJ1-5; 7 nucleotides match TRBD1. CDR1 and CDR2 from the germline V gene are SGHTA and FQGNSA. V lost 3 bases, J lost 1 base, and 3 bases stayed unmatched. The CDR3 sequence is 15 residues long.

The rearrangement links TRBV20-1 to TRBJ2-3; D may be TRBD1 (6 bases). Germline loops: CDR1 DFQATT, CDR2 SNEGSKA (reference sequence). The CDR3 spans 14 residues. Trimming took 6 bases from V and 0 from J, leaving 13 bases between them. The CDR3 DNA is TGCAGTGCGACCGGACAGACTAGCACAGATACGCAGTATTTT. This gives the protein CSATGQTSTDTQYF.

The gene calls are TRBV6-2 or TRBV6-3 and TRBJ1-1; D not certain. The CDR3 consists of 14 residues. Germline-derived CDR1 and CDR2 are MNHEY and SVGEGT. The V end lost 0 bases, the J end lost 11 bases, and 16 bases lay between the germline ends. Here the CDR3 reads CASSYSNKWMGAFF. DNA for the CDR3: TGTGCCAGCAGTTACTCGAATAAATGGATGGGCGCTTTCTTT.

The CDR3 coding sequence is TGTGCCAGCAATCGAGGGTCGGGAAAACTGTTTTTT. Its translation is CASNRGSGKLFF. The chain has TRBV12-3 or TRBV12-4 and TRBJ1-4; D is unresolved. The length of the CDR3 is 12 residues. V dropped 7 bases and J dropped 10 bases, with 13 bases sitting between them.

In regard to this clonotype: It may be a read error: a sequence one base away is much more abundant. The chain joins TRBV29-1 to TRBJ2-5; possible D gene TRBD1, 6 bases. CDR3 length: 13 amino acids. Deletions cut 7 bases from V and 7 bases from J, with 19 bases between. CDR1 SQVTM and CDR2 ANQGSEA come from the germline V gene. The CDR3 sequence: CSAGQRVSGTQYF. The CDR3 region has the DNA TGCAGCGCAGGACAGAGGGTATCAGGGACCCAGTACTTC.

This clonotype was recorded a few times. The chain employs TRBV12-3 or TRBV12-4 and TRBJ1-5; D is ambiguous. V dropped 6 bases and J dropped 0 bases, with 12 bases sitting between them. This CDR3 contains 15 residues. The CDR3 here is CASRPEAYSNQPQHF. CDR3 coding DNA: TGTGCCAGCAGACCGGAAGCTTATAGCAATCAGCCCCAGCATTTT.